The 20 T cell receptor beta chains listed next were all sequenced from one sample in a study of vaccination and CD4 T cells after COVID-19. Their antigens remain unidentified. Treatment of the sample: approximately 9-day PBMC culture with coronavirus spike peptide pools or control peptides (ViraFEST assay). With the Oncomine TCR Beta short-read assay, DNA from cultured CD4+ T cells was sequenced. TCRdb reprocessed the PCR reads via MiXCR and lists one record per CDR3 protein. The repertoire includes around 19,000 distinct CDR3 sequences, about 70% of them detected once, and less than 7% sits in the top ten. Sequencing was done on a sample of CD4+ T cells from blood, cultured in vitro. The receptors originated from a human donor who had recovered from COVID-19.

This chain connects TRBV6-2 or TRBV6-3 to TRBJ2-7; D ambiguous. Trimming stripped 7 bases from V and 3 bases from J, with 7 bases between. The CDR3 runs 11 residues. Germline lookup yields CDR1 MNHEY and CDR2 SVGEGT. CDR3 sequence: CASTQSYEQYF. CDR3 nucleotides: TGTGCCAGCACCCAAAGCTACGAGCAGTACTTC.

This clonotype has only a few counts. This chain links TRBV7-6 with TRBJ2-3; TRBD1 is a possible D gene (6 bases). Germline V gives CDR1 SGHVS, CDR2 FNYEAQ. Trimming left V 0 bases short and J 6 bases short, with 13 bases between. The CDR3 contains 15 residues. This CDR3 reads CASSLAQDQGDTQYF. The CDR3 DNA reads TGTGCCAGCAGCTTAGCGCAGGATCAGGGGGATACGCAGTATTTT.

The chain joins TRBV20-1 to TRBJ1-2; the D is unclear. This CDR3 has 13 residues. Per the germline V gene, CDR1 is DFQATT and CDR2 is SNEGSKA (reference sequence). V gave up 0 bases and J gave up 6 bases, with 11 bases separating them. The CDR3 loop is CSARENLSDGYTF. The CDR3 DNA sequence: TGCAGTGCTAGAGAGAACCTTTCGGATGGCTACACCTTC.

This rearrangement joins TRBV12-3 or TRBV12-4 to TRBJ1-5; TRBD1 is a possible D gene (6 bases). Between the trimmed V and J ends, which lost 7 bases and 9 bases, there was a span of 13 bases. The CDR3 is made up of 12 amino acids. CDR3 DNA: TGTGCCAGCACAAAAAACAGGGCGCCCCAGCATTTT. This translates into CASTKNRAPQHF.

This clonotype was found a few times. V gene TRBV7-7 combines with J gene TRBJ2-5; 11 nucleotides align to TRBD1. CDR3 length: 16 amino acids. Losses at the gene ends were 5 bases for V and 5 bases for J; bases not matched to a gene: 10. The V gene's germline CDR1 is SSHAT and CDR2 FNYEAQ (reference sequence). The CDR3 sequence: CASSQAGTGGRETQYF. Here the CDR3 DNA reads TGTGCCAGCAGCCAAGCGGGGACAGGGGGGAGGGAGACCCAGTACTTC. Full variable domain (missing parts from reference TRBV7-7 and TRBJ2-5): GAGVSQSPRYKVTKRGQDVTLRCDPISSHATLYWYQQALGQGPEFLTYFNYEAQPDKSGLPSDRFSAERPEGSISTLTIQRTEQRDSAMYRCASSQAGTGGRETQYFGPGTRLLVL.

The chain combines TRBV6-5 with TRBJ1-1, with unresolved D. The CDR3 loop spans 14 amino acids. V was clipped by 0 bases and J by 11 bases, with 16 bases between them. CDR1 and CDR2 from the germline V gene are MNHEY and SVGAGI. The CDR3 nucleotides are TGTGCCAGCAGTTACTCTTATACTCAAAGTGGGGCTTTCTTT. Translation: CASSYSYTQSGAFF.

The chain couples TRBV20-1 to TRBJ2-7; D is perhaps TRBD1 or TRBD2 (5 bases each). The CDR3 is 16 amino acids. Trimming cost V 1 base and J 2 bases, with 18 bases left between them. CDR1 is DFQATT and CDR2 is SNEGSKA in the germline V gene (reference sequence). CDR3: CSARALGDGKPYEQYF. The CDR3, as DNA: TGCAGTGCTAGAGCGCTGGGGGACGGGAAACCCTACGAGCAGTACTTC.

The chain links TRBV15 to TRBJ1-5; 9 nucleotides agree with TRBD1. The CDR3 is 20 residues long. V trimming: 3 bases; J trimming: 0 bases; junction bases outside the gene matches: 15. Germline V gives CDR1 LNHNV, CDR2 YYDKDF (reference sequence). The CDR3 loop reads CATSSSTGTGNRYSNQPQHF. The CDR3 DNA sequence: TGTGCCACCAGCAGTAGCACCGGGACAGGGAATAGGTATAGCAATCAGCCCCAGCATTTT.

The chain is built from TRBV18 and TRBJ2-1; the match to TRBD2 covers 8 bases. V was clipped by 6 bases and J by 6 bases; unmatched bases: 10. The CDR3 extends over 15 amino acids. Looked up from germline, CDR1 is KGHSH and CDR2 is LQKENI. In DNA form, the CDR3 reads TGTGCCAGCTCCCCCCCGGGACTAGTCTCCAATGAGCAGTTCTTC. Translated, it gives CASSPPGLVSNEQFF.

This rearrangement joins TRBV7-3 to TRBJ2-1; D is unclear. Germline V CDR1 and CDR2: SGHTA, FQGTGA. The length of the CDR3 is 12 residues. V was pared by 3 bases and J by 5 bases, with 5 bases between. Here the CDR3 DNA reads TGTGCCAGCAGCTTGTATGACAATGAGCAGTTCTTC. Residues: CASSLYDNEQFF.

The CDR3 DNA reads as TGTGCCAGTAGTATCCTGGGTTCGGGCTCACCCCTCCACTTT. Amino acid sequence: CASSILGSGSPLHF. V usage is TRBV19 and J usage is TRBJ1-6, with no clear D. Germline V lookup: CDR1 LNHDA, CDR2 SQIVND (reference sequence). This CDR3 has 14 residues. Trimming pared 3 bases from V and 10 bases from J, leaving 13 bases between.

This chain joins TRBV29-1 and TRBJ1-1, with D possibly matching TRBD1 (5 bases). Germline assignment: CDR1 SQVTM and CDR2 ANQGSEA. CDR3 size: 14 residues. Trimming took 4 bases from V and 2 from J, leaving 14 bases between them. The CDR3 DNA reads as TGCAGCGTTGTTTGGGGGGTTAGAAACACTGAAGCTTTCTTT. It yields the protein CSVVWGVRNTEAFF.

The chain has TRBV19 and TRBJ1-5, with D possibly matching TRBD1 (6 bases). Germline V gives CDR1 LNHDA, CDR2 SQIVND (reference sequence). The ends were cut back, 8 bases at V and 2 bases at J, with 16 bases in the middle. The CDR3 loop spans 15 amino acids. CDR3 residues: CASHVGQTGNQPQHF. The CDR3 DNA reads TGTGCCAGTCACGTCGGACAGACGGGCAATCAGCCCCAGCATTTT.

This chain joins TRBV6-2 or TRBV6-3 and TRBJ2-7; 7 bases agree with TRBD1. Germline lookup yields CDR1 MNHEY and CDR2 SVGEGT. V was pared by 4 bases and J by 3 bases, with 6 bases of the junction left unmatched. This CDR3 has 14 residues. The CDR3 bases are TGTGCCAGCAGTTCCCTTCACAGGGGCTACGAGCAGTACTTC. This sequence encodes CASSSLHRGYEQYF.

Here the CDR3 DNA reads TGTGCCAGTAGTTTCGACAGGGGCCCGAACACTGAAGCTTTCTTT. It specifies CASSFDRGPNTEAFF. The chain carries TRBV19 and TRBJ1-1, with 8 bases matching TRBD1. This CDR3 comprises 15 residues. Germline CDR1 reads LNHDA; CDR2 reads SQIVND (reference sequence). The junction had 6 bases not matched to a gene; V was cut back by 5 bases and J by 1 base.

The chain couples TRBV20-1 to TRBJ1-4; D gene unclear. V lost 0 bases and J lost 8, with 16 bases in between. The CDR3 loop spans 15 amino acids. Germline CDR1 reads DFQATT; CDR2 reads SNEGSKA (reference sequence). CDR3 in amino acids: CSARDKRVPREKLFF. The CDR3 DNA reads as TGCAGTGCTAGAGATAAAAGGGTCCCGAGGGAAAAACTGTTTTTT.

V gene TRBV4-3 combines with J gene TRBJ2-3; 7 bases are a match to TRBD2. Germline trimming cut 1 base from V and 2 bases from J; bases unmatched to any gene: 9. The CDR3 sequence is 17 residues long. Germline CDR1 reads LGHNA; CDR2 reads YSLEER. The chain's CDR3 is CASSQVLGEGNTDTQYF. The CDR3 DNA is TGCGCCAGCAGCCAAGTCTTGGGGGAGGGAAACACAGATACGCAGTATTTT.

The chain recombines TRBV11-3 with TRBJ2-3; D uncertain. The CDR3 has 14 residues. The V end lost 5 bases, the J end lost 3 bases, and 12 bases lay between the germline ends. Germline CDR1 SGHNT, CDR2 YENEEA. DNA of the CDR3: TGTGCCAGCAGCCAAACGCCGACTACAGATACGCAGTATTTT. It translates to CASSQTPTTDTQYF.

This chain joins TRBV27 and TRBJ1-5; weak D call: TRBD1 (6 bases). V dropped 1 base and J dropped 4 bases, with 17 bases sitting between them. Germline-derived CDR1 and CDR2 are MNHEY and SMNVEV (reference sequence). The CDR3 extends over 17 amino acids. CDR3 sequence: CASSLWGNGGANQPQHF. CDR3 in DNA: TGTGCCAGCAGTTTATGGGGAAACGGGGGGGCTAATCAGCCCCAGCATTTT.

This clonotype has a handful of counts. V gene TRBV20-1 combines with J gene TRBJ1-6; possible D gene TRBD1, 6 bases. CDR3 length: 15 residues. Germline loops: CDR1 DFQATT, CDR2 SNEGSKA (reference sequence). The V end was cut by 1 base, the J end by 5 bases, with 12 bases between. CDR3 in amino acids: CSARARTDDNSPLHF. CDR3 nucleotide sequence: TGCAGTGCTAGAGCTCGGACAGACGATAATTCACCCCTCCACTTT.